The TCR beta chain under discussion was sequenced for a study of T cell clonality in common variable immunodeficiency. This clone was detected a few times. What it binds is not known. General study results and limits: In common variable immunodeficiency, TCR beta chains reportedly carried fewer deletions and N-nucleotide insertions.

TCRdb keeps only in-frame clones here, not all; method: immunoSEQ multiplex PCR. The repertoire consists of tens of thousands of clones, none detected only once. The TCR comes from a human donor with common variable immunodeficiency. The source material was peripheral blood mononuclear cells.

This chain's CDR3 is CASSPPISYEQYF. The sequenced part of the CDR3 DNA is TGTGCCAGCTCACCACCCATCTCCTACGAG. V and J are TRBV18 and TRBJ2-7; D gene ambiguous. Read coverage stops 3 residues before the CDR3 terminus; the germline J gene supplies the remainder. V lost 0 bases, J lost 0 bases, and 3 bases lay in between. Germline V gene data show CDR1 as KGHSH and CDR2 as LQKENI. The CDR3 covers 13 residues.